This record covers a single T cell receptor beta chain. Germline V gives CDR1 SGHAT, CDR2 FQNNGV. V dropped 5 bases and J dropped 5; count of bases not matched to a gene: 7. The CDR3 is 15 residues long. This sample is part of a study of T cells in narcolepsy. Libraries were prepared by immunoSEQ multiplex PCR; TCRdb keeps only in-frame clonotypes and omits some of them. The sample shows 34,000 or so clones, over 70% of them seen only once. The chain carries TRBV11-2 and TRBJ2-2, with 8 bases aligning to TRBD1. Source material: memory (CD45RA-) CD4+ T cells from blood. The receptor was derived from a human donor in good health. The CDR3 DNA follows: TGTGCCAGCAGCGCAGACAGGGGTCTTACCGGGGAGCTGTTTTTT. As protein: CASSADRGLTGELFF.